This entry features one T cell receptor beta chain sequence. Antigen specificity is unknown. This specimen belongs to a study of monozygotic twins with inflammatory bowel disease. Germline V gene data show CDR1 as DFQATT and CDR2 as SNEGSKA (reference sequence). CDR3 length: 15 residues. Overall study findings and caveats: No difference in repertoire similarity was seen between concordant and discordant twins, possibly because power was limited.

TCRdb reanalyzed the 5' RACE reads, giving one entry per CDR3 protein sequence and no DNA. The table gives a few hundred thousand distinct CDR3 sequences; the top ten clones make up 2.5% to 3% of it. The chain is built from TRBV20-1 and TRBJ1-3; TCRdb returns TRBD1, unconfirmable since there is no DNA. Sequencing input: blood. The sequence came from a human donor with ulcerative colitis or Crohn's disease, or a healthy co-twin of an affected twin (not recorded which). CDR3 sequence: CSASFRGQAGNTIYF.